These 25 T cell receptor beta chains were all obtained from the same sample, sequenced in a study of glioma-infiltrating T cells after dendritic cell vaccination. Time point reported: after dendritic cell vaccination, including at tumor progression/relapse. TCRdb keeps only in-frame clones here, not all; method: immunoSEQ multiplex PCR. The sample records some 110,000 clones, around 87% being singletons. The sequencing here drew on blood, taken after dendritic cell vaccination. These receptor sequences come from a human donor with glioblastoma.

This CDR3 is CASSSGQGYEQYF. Here the CDR3 DNA reads TGTGCCAGCAGTTCAGGACAGGGCTACGAGCAGTACTTC. The rearrangement uses TRBV6-5 and TRBJ2-7; 8 nucleotides match TRBD1. Germline V gene sequence: CDR1 MNHEY, CDR2 SVGAGI. J lost 3 bases, V lost 4 bases, and 2 bases had no gene match. The CDR3 consists of 13 residues.

The chain joins TRBV4-1 to TRBJ1-2; D might be TRBD1 (6 bases). This CDR3 spans 15 amino acids. V lost 6 bases to trimming and J lost 0 bases, with 14 bases between them. Germline CDR1 reads MGHRA; CDR2 reads YSYEKL. CDR3 sequence reads: CASSPRQETNYGYTF. CDR3 sequence (DNA): TGCGCCAGCAGTCCTCGACAGGAAACTAACTATGGCTACACCTTC.

This chain links TRBV7-6 with TRBJ2-7; 7 nucleotides match TRBD2. Per germline, CDR1 SGHVS and CDR2 FNYEAQ. V was pared by 0 bases and J by 5 bases, with 4 bases of the junction left unmatched. This CDR3 comprises 14 residues. In nucleotides, the CDR3 is TGTGCCAGCAGCTTAGCGGGAGGGCCTAACGAGCAGTACTTC. This encodes CASSLAGGPNEQYF. Supplemented by reference TRBV7-6 and TRBJ2-7, the full variable domain reads GAGVSQSPRYKVTKRGQDVALRCDPISGHVSLYWYRQALGQGPEFLTYFNYEAQQDKSGLPNDRFSAERPEGSISTLTIQRTEQRDSAMYRCASSLAGGPNEQYFGPGTRLTVT.

About this clone: The sample contains more than one DNA sequence encoding this CDR3. The chain carries TRBV19 and TRBJ1-1; possible D gene TRBD1, 6 bases. V was trimmed by 9 bases and J by 0 bases, leaving 11 bases between them. This CDR3 contains 13 residues. The germline gives CDR1 LNHDA, CDR2 SQIVND (reference sequence). The CDR3 coding sequence is TGTGCCAGCTCGGACAGATTGAACACTGAAGCTTTCTTT. Its protein is CASSDRLNTEAFF.

The chain joins TRBV6-5 to TRBJ2-7; possibly TRBD2 for D (5 bases). The CDR3 length is 12 residues. From germline, CDR1 is MNHEY and CDR2 SVGAGI. Trimming removed 4 bases from V and 2 bases from J, with 6 bases in between. The CDR3 nucleotides are TGTGCCAGCAGTTCCGGGACCTACGAGCAGTACTTC. The encoded protein is CASSSGTYEQYF.

The genes are TRBV19 and TRBJ1-5, with D maybe TRBD1 (5 bases). Germline V CDR1 and CDR2: LNHDA, SQIVND (reference sequence). Trimming pared 3 bases from V and 0 bases from J, leaving 9 bases between. This CDR3 is built from 15 residues. DNA of the CDR3: TGTGCCAGTAGTATTGGGGGGACTAGCAATCAGCCCCAGCATTTT. The encoded protein is CASSIGGTSNQPQHF.

The chain recombines TRBV6-1 with TRBJ1-2, with TRBD1 matching 9 bases. Germline CDR1 is MNHNS and CDR2 is SASEGT. J was trimmed by 3 bases and V by 1 base; bases with no gene match: 9. The CDR3 contains 17 residues. The CDR3 coding sequence is TGTGCCAGCAGTGAAGACTCCCGGGACAGGGTGCACTATGGCTACACCTTC. Residues: CASSEDSRDRVHYGYTF.

Turning to this clone: The germline gene is not matched at one end of the junction; a read error may be the cause. The rearrangement joins TRBV27 to TRBJ2-7; tentatively, D is TRBD1 (5 bases). Germline V gene data show CDR1 as MNHEY and CDR2 as SMNVEV (reference sequence). CDR3 length: 14 amino acids. CDR3: CASSLRSGSFEQYF. In nucleotides, the CDR3 is TGTGCCAGCAGTTTACGCTCAGGGTCCTTCGAGCAGTACTTC.

The V gene is TRBV30, the J gene TRBJ1-1; 7 positions agree with TRBD1. The germline V gene encodes CDR1 GTSNPN and CDR2 SVGIG (reference sequence). This CDR3 spans 12 amino acids. The J segment lost 1 base and the V segment lost 5 bases, leaving 1 base of the junction unmatched. Here the CDR3 DNA reads TGTGCCTGGGACAGGGCGAACACTGAAGCTTTCTTT. This encodes CAWDRANTEAFF.

CDR3 protein: CASSPTSGGANTGELFF. The CDR3 DNA follows: TGTGCCAGCAGCCCGACTAGCGGGGGGGCGAACACCGGGGAGCTGTTTTTT. The rearrangement uses TRBV7-6 and TRBJ2-2; 14 nucleotides match TRBD2. Germline-derived CDR1 and CDR2 are SGHVS and FNYEAQ. The CDR3 length is 17 residues. V was pared by 5 bases and J by 0 bases, with 2 bases of the junction left unmatched.

This sequence joins TRBV5-1 and TRBJ2-7; 7 bases line up with TRBD2. CDR1 and CDR2 (germline): SGHRS, YFSETQ. J was trimmed by 3 bases and V by 5 bases; bases with no gene match: 11. This CDR3 is 15 amino acids long. CDR3 protein: CASRVSGTESYEQYF. DNA for the CDR3: TGCGCCAGCAGAGTCAGCGGGACCGAAAGCTACGAGCAGTACTTC. The entire variable domain, with the rest obtained from reference TRBV5-1 and TRBJ2-7, is as follows: KAGVTQTPRYLIKTRGQQVTLSCSPISGHRSVSWYQQTPGQGLQFLFEYFSETQRNKGNFPGRFSGRQFSNSRSEMNVSTLELGDSALYLCASRVSGTESYEQYFGPGTRLTVT.

This clone was observed once. The chain links TRBV27 to TRBJ1-2; 8 positions match TRBD1. Germline V gives CDR1 MNHEY, CDR2 SMNVEV (reference sequence). This CDR3 contains 16 residues. The trim removed 2 bases at V and 4 bases at J, leaving 9 bases unmatched. DNA for the CDR3: TGTGCCAGCAGTTTAACCAGGACAGGGACATCCTATGGCTACACCTTC. Residues: CASSLTRTGTSYGYTF.

The chain links TRBV30 to TRBJ1-4; D remains unclear. The CDR3 extends over 13 amino acids. CDR1 and CDR2 (germline): GTSNPN, SVGIG (reference sequence). V lost 3 bases and J lost 2, with 7 bases in between. The CDR3 DNA sequence: TGTGCCTGGAGAGGAGGGACTAATGAAAAACTGTTTTTT. This translates into CAWRGGTNEKLFF. The whole variable domain, filled in from reference TRBV30 and TRBJ1-4, reads SQTIHQWPATLVQPVGSPLSLECTVEGTSNPNLYWYRQAAGRGLQLLFYSVGIGQISSEVPQNLSASRPQDRQFILSSKKLLLSDSGFYLCAWRGGTNEKLFFGSGTQLSVL.

The rearrangement uses TRBV19 and TRBJ1-2, with TRBD1 identical over 9 bases. Germline V gene lookup returns CDR1 LNHDA and CDR2 SQIVND (reference sequence). The ends lost 6 bases at V and 4 bases at J; junction bases unmatched: 12. The CDR3 is 16 amino acids. CDR3 DNA sequence: TGTGCCAGTAGGGCAGCCCGGACAGGGGCAACCTATGGCTACACCTTC. Translating it yields CASRAARTGATYGYTF.

This clone was observed a handful of times. The V and J genes are TRBV5-8 and TRBJ1-1; D ambiguous. Trimming removed 4 bases at V and 4 bases at J, with 8 bases between. This CDR3 has 12 amino acids. CDR1 and CDR2 from the germline V gene are SGHTS and YDEGEE. This CDR3 is CASSPPSTEAFF. The CDR3, as DNA: TGTGCCAGCAGCCCGCCGAGCACTGAAGCTTTCTTT.

The V gene is TRBV5-4, the J gene TRBJ2-1, with a tentative D call TRBD1 (6 bases). The CDR3 spans 13 residues. Germline V gene data show CDR1 as SGHNT and CDR2 as YYREEE (reference sequence). V lost 6 bases and J lost 4, with 11 bases in between. The CDR3 DNA sequence: TGTGCCAGCACCGGACAGAATTACAATGAGCAGTTCTTC. This sequence encodes CASTGQNYNEQFF. The full variable domain, in which reference TRBV5-4 and TRBJ2-1 provide the parts outside the CDR3, is ETGVTQSPTHLIKTRGQQVTLRCSSQSGHNTVSWYQQALGQGPQFIFQYYREEENGRGNFPPRFSGLQFPNYSSELNVNALELDDSALYLCASTGQNYNEQFFGPGTRLTVL.

V usage is TRBV14 and J usage is TRBJ2-3; 7 bases map to TRBD1. The V gene end was trimmed by 2 bases and the J gene end by 2 bases; junction bases not matched to a gene: 7. From germline, CDR1 is SGHDN and CDR2 FVKESK. CDR3 size: 16 residues. CDR3 loop: CASSQYTGVVTDTQYF. In DNA, the CDR3 is TGTGCCAGCAGCCAATATACAGGGGTTGTCACAGATACGCAGTATTTT.

The chain combines TRBV2 with TRBJ2-1, with 8 bases aligning to TRBD2. The CDR3 length is 18 residues. V was clipped by 2 bases and J by 4 bases; unmatched bases: 13. Per germline, CDR1 SNHLY and CDR2 FYNNEI. CDR3 bases: TGTGCCAGCAGTGAACAGGAGCTTGCGGGAGGCGTATACAATGAGCAGTTCTTC. It encodes CASSEQELAGGVYNEQFF.

The chain links TRBV11-2 to TRBJ1-1; D is unresolved. This CDR3 has 14 residues. The germline V and J ends were trimmed by 5 bases and 1 base, with 11 bases remaining between them. The germline gives CDR1 SGHAT, CDR2 FQNNGV. As DNA, the CDR3 is TGTGCCAGCAGCCCGGGGTTTAGGAACACTGAAGCTTTCTTT. Its protein product is CASSPGFRNTEAFF.

This clone was observed a handful of times. The V gene is TRBV5-6, the J gene TRBJ2-7, with TRBD2 matching over 7 bases. After removal of 3 bases from V and 1 base from J, the junction contained 1 base not matched to a gene. This CDR3 comprises 13 residues. Germline V gene data show CDR1 as SGHDT and CDR2 as YYEEEE. The CDR3 protein is CASSWGGSYEQYF. In DNA, the CDR3 is TGTGCCAGCAGCTGGGGGGGTTCCTACGAGCAGTACTTC.

CDR3 residues: CASSLTGHSNQPQHF. The CDR3 DNA sequence: TGTGCCAGCAGCCTAACGGGTCATAGCAATCAGCCCCAGCATTTT. This rearrangement joins TRBV9 to TRBJ1-5; no firm D call. This CDR3 contains 15 residues. V lost 4 bases to trimming and J lost 0 bases, with 11 bases between them. CDR1 and CDR2 (germline): SGDLS, YYNGEE.

This clone was counted only a few times. In the same sample, other DNA sequences code for this CDR3. The rearrangement uses TRBV6-5 and TRBJ2-5; 7 nucleotides align to TRBD1. The CDR3 is 13 residues long. V trimming: 7 bases; J trimming: 1 base; junction bases outside the gene matches: 3. The germline CDR1 and CDR2 sequences are MNHEY and SVGAGI. The CDR3 nucleotides read TGTGCCAGCACCCGGGACAGCCAAGAGACCCAGTACTTC. Amino acids: CASTRDSQETQYF.

This sequence joins TRBV5-1 and TRBJ2-7; 12 bases are shared with TRBD1. Germline V gives CDR1 SGHRS, CDR2 YFSETQ. V shed 4 bases and J 5 bases; nucleotides not matched to a gene: 7. This CDR3 has 15 amino acids. CDR3 nucleotide sequence: TGCGCCAGCAGCAAAGGAGGGACAGGGGGCGACGAGCAGTACTTC. Residues: CASSKGGTGGDEQYF.

The rearrangement joins TRBV9 to TRBJ2-3; D gene unclear. V dropped 4 bases and J dropped 10 bases, with 10 bases sitting between them. The CDR3 is made up of 11 amino acids. Germline V lookup: CDR1 SGDLS, CDR2 YYNGEE. The CDR3 sequence is CASSSQNSQYF. As DNA, the CDR3 is TGTGCCAGCAGCTCCCAGAATTCGCAGTATTTT.

For this clone: At one end, the junction sequence differs from germline, possibly due to a read error. The chain has TRBV30 and TRBJ2-3; D unclear. CDR1 is GTSNPN, CDR2 SVGIG, per germline (reference sequence). This CDR3 has 12 amino acids. CDR3 region: CARSTQADTQYF. The CDR3 DNA follows: TGTGCCCGGAGTACCCAGGCAGATACGCAGTATTTT.